This TCR beta chain stems from a study of blood T cell repertoires in COVID-19 (dated by TCRdb to the early 2020s). Concerning the study at large: Collaborator samples came from the United States, Italy and Spain and covered acute and convalescent phases of COVID-19. HLA class I and class II types, where available, came from metadata supplied by the sample provider rather than from assay-based typing. Subjects who had been exposed to COVID-19, were actively infected with it, or had recovered from it provided the deeply sampled blood TCRbeta repertoires that made up the dataset. The repertoires were released in a freely available public database meant as a resource for research on the immune response to SARS-CoV-2. The material from the prospective study consisted of cDNA or gDNA derived from T cells, B-cell-depleted T cells, or PBMCs. The samples were drawn from two sources: the first 160 participants of the ongoing ImmuneRACE study, and 1,200 or so subjects contributed by 6 global collaborators. A de-identified subject ID, COVID-19 status, age in years and sex were almost always included in the sample metadata.

CDR1 and CDR2 were assigned from the germline V gene as SNHLY and FYNNEI. The CDR3, from cysteine to phenylalanine, totals 12 residues. Here the CDR3 DNA is all that survives: 36 bases in frame from base 1. Trimming removed 8 bases from V and 6 bases from J, leaving 11 bases between the germline ends. As to this clone: What this receptor recognizes is not known. No much larger clone is present one base from it, and per-base qualities are unavailable.

Whole blood was collected in K2EDTA tubes by collaborating institutions according to the institutions' own protocols. For TCRbeta analysis, collaborators shipped samples in one of three forms: frozen whole blood, isolated PBMCs, or DNA extracted from either of those sample types. The paper's findings and limits, for the study overall: Clinical and demographic metadata were provided uncurated, with the amount varying by source and participant.

The immunoSEQ Assay, a bias-controlled multiplex PCR, was used to amplify TCRbeta CDR3 regions from genomic DNA. In the original analysis: The number of nucleated cells in each sample was estimated by amplification of reference gene primers within the assay. To quantify the absolute abundance of each unique TCRbeta CDR3 rearrangement, sequence reads were collapsed and filtered. For each sample, productive Simpson clonality was calculated by taking the square root of Simpson's diversity index across productive rearrangements. TCRdb stores this immuneACCESS table with in-frame sequences only. Part of the clones is absent; in the studies checked, under half of the shortfall reflects unresolved V genes, and no reason is known for the rest. V, J and clone size were drawn from that table, and D and trimming were deduced from the DNA. In this sample the table shows under 25,000 clones, 86% of which occur a single time. Of the sample, approximately 17% is held by the ten largest clones.

The sequence derives from a woman of 80 years or more with acute or convalescent COVID-19. The sample was peripheral blood. The V gene is TRBV2 and the J gene is TRBJ2-1; the D gene cannot be named for sure. The CDR3 region reads CASVESGNEQFF. The bases read TGTGCCAGCGTCGAGTCTGGCAATGAGCAGTTCTTC.